The clone carrying this T cell receptor beta chain occurred once. The CDR3 length is 14 residues. Trimming left V 3 bases short and J 7 bases short, with 12 bases between. Germline CDR1 is SGHTA and CDR2 is FQGNSA. Clones were sequenced by immunoSEQ multiplex PCR, and TCRdb holds only the in-frame ones, with some missing. In the table there are 120,000 or so clones, more than 75% of which are singletons. The data belong to a study of blood T cell repertoires in COVID-19. The clonotype comes from a woman between 50 and 59 years old with acute or convalescent COVID-19. J is TRBJ1-4 and V is TRBV7-2; tentatively, D is TRBD1 (5 bases). The sequencing input was peripheral blood. CDR3 bases: TGTGCCAGCAGCTTGCAGGGTCAGGTTGAAAAACTGTTTTTT. It specifies CASSLQGQVEKLFF.